This paragraph reports one T cell receptor beta chain. These data are taken from a study of blood T cell repertoires in COVID-19. The protocol was immunoSEQ multiplex PCR, while the TCRdb copy is restricted to in-frame clones and leaves out a portion. The sample holds 35,000 to 50,000 clones, 88% seen once. The TCR comes from a human donor in a cohort sampled during active COVID-19. The source material was peripheral blood.

CDR3 residues: CAWTPGRGEAFF. In DNA form, the CDR3 reads TGTGCCTGGACCCCCGGGAGGGGGGAAGCTTTCTTT. This rearrangement joins TRBV30 to TRBJ1-1, with TRBD1 as a possible D gene (6 bases). Trimming stripped 4 bases from V and 8 bases from J, with 14 bases between. The CDR3 has 12 amino acids. Germline V gene data show CDR1 as GTSNPN and CDR2 as SVGIG (reference sequence).